These T cell receptor beta chains were read from a single sample in a study of naive CD8 T cells in extremely preterm neonates. Repertoires were generated with immunoSEQ multiplex PCR, while TCRdb's copy carries only in-frame clones and drops some. The sample consists of roughly 5,000 clones, under 99% of them appearing once. The material sequenced was naive CD8+ T cells from blood. These receptors were obtained from a human donor in good health. The CDR3 runs from the conserved cysteine through the conserved F or W. The D gene is left open where the match is weak. Size tells how often a clone was seen (once, few, many) or the class of an expanded clone, and some rows leave it out.

>-|TRBJ2-1|-|TRBV27
CASSLAFEQFF
TGTGCCAGCAGTTTAGCGTTTGAGCAGTTCTTC
>-|TRBJ1-4|-|TRBV9
CASSVGGTNEKLFF
TGTGCCAGCAGCGTAGGGGGCACTAATGAAAAACTGTTTTTT
>-|TRBJ2-7|TRBD2|TRBV5-1
CASSRREGVSYEQYF
TGCGCCAGCAGCCGACGGGAGGGCGTGTCCTACGAGCAGTACTTC
>-|TRBJ1-1|TRBD1|TRBV11-3
CASSSLQGGTEAFF
TGTGCCAGCAGCTCCCTCCAGGGGGGCACTGAAGCTTTCTTT
>-|TRBJ1-2|TRBD1|TRBV6-5
CASSGRTGTYGYTF
TGTGCCAGCAGCGGCCGGACAGGGACCTATGGCTACACCTTC
>-|TRBJ1-5|TRBD1|TRBV28
CASSSEGAGSNQPQHF
TGTGCCAGCAGTTCCGAGGGGGCTGGTAGCAATCAGCCCCAGCATTTT
>-|TRBJ1-3|-|TRBV4-1
CASSILGNTIYF
TGCGCCAGCAGCATCCTAGGAAACACCATATATTTT
>once|TRBJ1-1|-|TRBV9
CASSVALKGDTEAFF
TGTGCCAGCAGCGTAGCCCTCAAGGGGGACACTGAAGCTTTCTTT
>few|TRBJ2-7|TRBD1|TRBV4-3
CASSQDITGGENEQYF
TGCGCCAGCAGCCAAGATATTACAGGGGGCGAAAACGAGCAGTACTTC
>once|TRBJ1-3|TRBD1|TRBV30
CAWRVQGSGNTIYF
TGTGCCTGGAGGGTACAGGGGTCGGGAAACACCATATATTTT
>-|TRBJ2-2|TRBD2|TRBV5-4
CASSIKREATGELFF
TGTGCCAGCAGCATCAAGCGGGAGGCCACCGGGGAGCTGTTTTTT
>-|TRBJ2-7|-|TRBV5-3
CARSPAARPSYEQYF
TGTGCCAGAAGCCCCGCCGCGCGGCCCTCCTACGAGCAGTACTTC
>-|TRBJ2-1|-|TRBV29-1
CSASGSGSYNEQFF
TGCAGCGCCAGCGGGTCGGGCTCCTACAATGAGCAGTTCTTC